The rows below give T cell receptor beta chains drawn from one sample of a study of technical replicates of blood from a few donors. Profiling relied on immunoSEQ multiplex PCR, and the TCRdb table lists in-frame clones only, not all of them. The sample holds tens of thousands of clones; 90% to 95% are singletons and the top ten take under 0.3%. Sequencing used T cells isolated from PBMCs. The receptors were sampled from a human donor in good health. The CDR3 runs from the conserved cysteine through the conserved F or W. A D gene is named only where the DNA matches it firmly. Clone size is stated in some rows and not others, as once, few, many or a class when expanded.

D: TRBD2
size: .
J: TRBJ2-2
V: TRBV28
CDR3: CASSLRAGVTGELFF
DNA: TGTGCCAGCAGTTTACGGGCGGGAGTAACCGGGGAGCTGTTTTTT

D: .
size: once
J: TRBJ2-3
V: TRBV19
CDR3: CASSIDPGPDTQYF
DNA: TGTGCCAGTAGTATAGATCCAGGGCCAGATACGCAGTATTTT

D: TRBD1
size: once
J: TRBJ1-5
V: TRBV7-2
CDR3: CASSPLGQDPQHF
DNA: TGTGCCAGCAGCCCGCTAGGACAGGACCCCCAGCATTTT

D: .
size: .
J: TRBJ1-2
V: TRBV6-5
CDR3: CASSSSPGGGYTF
DNA: TGTGCCAGCAGTTCCTCGCCCGGGGGAGGCTACACCTTC

D: TRBD1
size: few
J: TRBJ1-1
V: TRBV14
CDR3: CASSHPQGAGGEAFF
DNA: TGTGCCAGCAGCCATCCTCAGGGGGCCGGGGGTGAAGCTTTCTTT

D: .
size: .
J: TRBJ2-5
V: TRBV5-1
CDR3: CASSLVQGRETQYF
DNA: TGCGCCAGCAGCTTGGTACAGGGCCGAGAGACCCAGTACTTC

D: TRBD2
size: .
J: TRBJ2-1
V: TRBV6-6
CDR3: CASSFSGPGYNEQFF
DNA: TGTGCCAGCAGTTTTAGCGGGCCGGGATACAATGAGCAGTTCTTC

D: .
size: .
J: TRBJ1-6
V: TRBV4-1
CDR3: CASSQGPGANSPLHF
DNA: TGCGCCAGCAGCCAAGGTCCAGGGGCTAATTCACCCCTCCACTTT

D: .
size: .
J: TRBJ2-2
V: TRBV28
CDR3: CASSPYPQGNTGELFF
DNA: TGTGCCAGCAGCCCGTATCCCCAGGGGAACACCGGGGAGCTGTTTTTT

D: TRBD1
size: .
J: TRBJ1-2
V: TRBV2
CDR3: CASSEATGTEHGYTF
DNA: TGTGCCAGCAGTGAAGCCACAGGGACAGAGCATGGCTACACCTTC

D: TRBD1
size: .
J: TRBJ2-5
V: TRBV11-2
CDR3: CASGQGALETQYF
DNA: TGTGCCAGCGGACAGGGGGCACTGGAGACCCAGTACTTC

D: .
size: .
J: TRBJ1-1
V: TRBV12-5
CDR3: CASGLVLTGRATEAFF
DNA: TGTGCTAGTGGTTTGGTACTAACCGGTAGAGCAACTGAAGCTTTCTTT

D: .
size: .
J: TRBJ2-2
V: TRBV19
CDR3: CASGRQGQIGELFF
DNA: TGTGCCAGTGGTCGGCAGGGGCAGATCGGGGAGCTGTTTTTT

D: TRBD1
size: .
J: TRBJ1-5
V: TRBV18
CDR3: CASSPDRADQPQHF
DNA: TGTGCCAGCTCACCGGACAGGGCAGACCAGCCCCAGCATTTT

D: .
size: once
J: TRBJ2-7
V: TRBV2
CDR3: CASRGYEQYF
DNA: TGTGCCAGCCGGGGATACGAGCAGTACTTC

D: TRBD1
size: .
J: TRBJ2-7
V: TRBV9
CDR3: CASSPGTGGASGTYEQYF
DNA: TGTGCCAGCAGCCCCGGGACAGGGGGCGCTTCGGGAACTTACGAGCAGTACTTC

D: .
size: .
J: TRBJ2-5
V: TRBV4-1
CDR3: CASSQDPSLETQYF
DNA: TGCGCCAGCAGCCAAGACCCTAGTTTGGAGACCCAGTACTTC

D: .
size: .
J: TRBJ2-7
V: TRBV5-6
CDR3: CASSLVANEQYF
DNA: TGTGCCAGCAGCTTAGTAGCGAACGAGCAGTACTTC

D: TRBD2
size: .
J: TRBJ2-3
V: TRBV6-1
CDR3: CAGRVSFADTQYF
DNA: TGTGCTGGGAGGGTATCTTTCGCAGATACGCAGTATTTT

D: .
size: .
J: TRBJ1-2
V: TRBV19
CDR3: CASSMVGSTNYGYTF
DNA: TGTGCCAGTAGTATGGTGGGCAGCACTAACTATGGCTACACCTTC

D: TRBD1
size: .
J: TRBJ1-2
V: TRBV27
CDR3: CASSPQGAGYGYTF
DNA: TGTGCCAGCAGCCCTCAGGGGGCGGGGTATGGCTACACCTTC

D: .
size: once
J: TRBJ1-4
V: TRBV10-3
CDR3: CAISDGGGVSEKLFF
DNA: TGTGCCATCAGTGATGGGGGCGGCGTAAGTGAAAAACTGTTTTTT

D: .
size: once
J: TRBJ1-1
V: TRBV4-2
CDR3: CASSQDNRMNTEAFF
DNA: TGTGCCAGCAGCCAAGATAACAGAATGAACACTGAAGCTTTCTTT

D: .
size: .
J: TRBJ2-6
V: TRBV27
CDR3: CASREGVGANVLTF
DNA: TGTGCCAGCAGGGAAGGGGTTGGGGCCAACGTCCTGACTTTC

D: .
size: .
J: TRBJ1-1
V: TRBV7-8
CDR3: CASSAGSVNTEAFF
DNA: TGTGCCAGCAGCGCGGGCTCGGTCAACACTGAAGCTTTCTTT

D: TRBD1
size: .
J: TRBJ1-2
V: TRBV6-1
CDR3: CASSEDAGGAYYGYTF
DNA: TGTGCCAGCAGTGAAGACGCAGGGGGCGCGTACTATGGCTACACCTTC

D: .
size: .
J: TRBJ2-6
V: TRBV6-6
CDR3: CASSYLSPSGANVLTF
DNA: TGTGCCAGCAGTTACCTGAGCCCGTCTGGGGCCAACGTCCTGACTTTC

D: .
size: .
J: TRBJ1-1
V: TRBV20-1
CDR3: CSARQGGVAFF
DNA: TGCAGTGCTAGACAGGGAGGGGTAGCTTTCTTT

D: TRBD2
size: .
J: TRBJ2-7
V: TRBV11-2
CDR3: CASSFQRESSYEQYF
DNA: TGTGCCAGCAGCTTCCAGCGGGAGTCCTCTTACGAGCAGTACTTC

D: TRBD2
size: .
J: TRBJ2-7
V: TRBV25-1
CDR3: CASSKPGLAAEQYF
DNA: TGTGCCAGCAGTAAACCGGGACTAGCGGCCGAGCAGTACTTC

D: .
size: .
J: TRBJ1-2
V: TRBV5-1
CDR3: CASSRRGGTPNYGYTF
DNA: TGCGCCAGCAGCCGGCGGGGGGGGACCCCTAACTATGGCTACACCTTC

D: .
size: .
J: TRBJ1-6
V: TRBV19
CDR3: CASSGTGNSPLHF
DNA: TGTGCCAGTAGTGGTACAGGTAATTCACCCCTCCACTTT

D: TRBD1
size: .
J: TRBJ1-1
V: TRBV2
CDR3: CASSGQGGLNTEAFF
DNA: TGTGCCAGCTCGGGACAGGGGGGCTTGAACACTGAAGCTTTCTTT

D: TRBD2
size: .
J: TRBJ2-3
V: TRBV5-6
CDR3: CASSLDATTGGWLYF
DNA: TGTGCCAGCAGCTTGGACGCGACAACGGGGGGTTGGCTGTATTTT

D: TRBD1
size: .
J: TRBJ2-7
V: TRBV4-1
CDR3: CASSQWTGTYEQYF
DNA: TGCGCCAGCAGCCAGTGGACAGGGACCTACGAGCAGTACTTC

D: .
size: .
J: TRBJ2-3
V: TRBV27
CDR3: CASSLLPGFGTDTQYF
DNA: TGTGCCAGCAGTTTATTGCCAGGCTTCGGCACAGATACGCAGTATTTT

D: TRBD1
size: .
J: TRBJ1-5
V: TRBV4-1
CDR3: CASSQYRGRNQPQHF
DNA: TGCGCCAGCAGCCAGTACAGGGGACGGAATCAGCCCCAGCATTTT

D: .
size: .
J: TRBJ2-3
V: TRBV2
CDR3: CASRRGGSTDTQYF
DNA: TGTGCCAGCAGGAGGGGGGGGTCAACAGATACGCAGTATTTT

D: TRBD1
size: .
J: TRBJ2-1
V: TRBV7-8
CDR3: CASSLTGGVDEQFF
DNA: TGTGCCAGCAGCTTAACAGGGGGCGTAGATGAGCAGTTCTTC

D: .
size: .
J: TRBJ1-4
V: TRBV12-5
CDR3: CASGPDRIGNNEKLFF
DNA: TGTGCTAGTGGTCCTGACAGGATTGGGAATAATGAAAAACTGTTTTTT

D: TRBD1
size: .
J: TRBJ2-7
V: TRBV5-1
CDR3: CASSLGGQRTYEQYF
DNA: TGCGCCAGCAGCTTGGGGGGACAGAGAACCTACGAGCAGTACTTC

D: .
size: .
J: TRBJ2-7
V: TRBV4-1
CDR3: CASSQEGGSSYEQYF
DNA: TGCGCCAGCAGCCAAGAAGGGGGTAGTTCCTACGAGCAGTACTTC

D: .
size: .
J: TRBJ1-3
V: TRBV23-1
CDR3: CASSPLRGNTIYF
DNA: TGCGCCAGCAGCCCCCTGCGGGGAAACACCATATATTTT

D: .
size: few
J: TRBJ1-3
V: TRBV2
CDR3: CASSESRTVSGNTIYF
DNA: TGTGCCAGCAGTGAATCAAGGACAGTTTCTGGAAACACCATATATTTT

D: .
size: .
J: TRBJ1-2
V: TRBV18
CDR3: CASSADRQASNYGYTF
DNA: TGTGCCAGCTCAGCAGACCGACAGGCGTCTAACTATGGCTACACCTTC

D: TRBD1
size: .
J: TRBJ1-2
V: TRBV28
CDR3: CASSPGQGHGYTF
DNA: TGTGCCAGCAGCCCGGGACAGGGTCATGGCTACACCTTC

D: .
size: .
J: TRBJ2-1
V: TRBV2
CDR3: CASSDPSSYNEQFF
DNA: TGTGCCAGCAGTGATCCCAGCTCCTACAATGAGCAGTTCTTC

D: .
size: .
J: TRBJ2-1
V: TRBV4-1
CDR3: CASSQVYRDNEQFF
DNA: TGCGCCAGCAGCCAAGTTTATCGGGACAATGAGCAGTTCTTC

D: .
size: .
J: TRBJ2-3
V: TRBV7-8
CDR3: CASSLGLTITDTQYF
DNA: TGTGCCAGCAGCTTAGGACTAACCATCACAGATACGCAGTATTTT

D: .
size: .
J: TRBJ2-7
V: TRBV13
CDR3: CASSFAGASSYEQYF
DNA: TGTGCCAGCAGCTTCGCAGGGGCTAGCTCCTACGAGCAGTACTTC

D: TRBD1
size: .
J: TRBJ2-1
V: TRBV12-5
CDR3: CASGLVRTGDFGNEQFF
DNA: TGTGCTAGTGGTTTAGTAAGGACAGGGGATTTCGGCAATGAGCAGTTCTTC

D: .
size: .
J: TRBJ2-7
V: TRBV11-3
CDR3: CASSLDRGTDFYEQYF
DNA: TGTGCCAGCAGCTTAGATCGCGGGACAGATTTCTACGAGCAGTACTTC

D: .
size: few
J: TRBJ1-5
V: TRBV30
CDR3: CAWSSKGLYNQPQHF
DNA: TGTGCCTGGAGTTCGAAGGGACTGTACAATCAGCCCCAGCATTTT

D: TRBD1
size: .
J: TRBJ1-2
V: TRBV25-1
CDR3: CASSDATGSSYGYTF
DNA: TGTGCCAGCAGTGATGCGACAGGGAGTTCCTATGGCTACACCTTC

D: .
size: .
J: TRBJ1-5
V: TRBV19
CDR3: CATNRGGNQPQHF
DNA: TGTGCCACCAATCGGGGGGGGAATCAGCCCCAGCATTTT

D: .
size: .
J: TRBJ1-4
V: TRBV19
CDR3: CASSIDYSGHRRNEKLFF
DNA: TGTGCCAGTAGTATAGATTACTCAGGCCACCGTAGGAATGAAAAACTGTTTTTT

D: .
size: .
J: TRBJ1-1
V: TRBV21-1
CDR3: CASRRGGICEAFF
DNA: TGTGCCAGCAGAAGGGGGGGGATATGTGAAGCTTTCTTT

D: TRBD1
size: .
J: TRBJ1-3
V: TRBV5-1
CDR3: CASSLRQGEDTIYF
DNA: TGCGCCAGCAGCTTGCGACAGGGGGAGGACACCATATATTTT

D: .
size: once
J: TRBJ1-2
V: TRBV6-5
CDR3: CATRPPLRYGYTF
DNA: TGTGCCACCCGGCCCCCCCTGAGGTATGGCTACACCTTC